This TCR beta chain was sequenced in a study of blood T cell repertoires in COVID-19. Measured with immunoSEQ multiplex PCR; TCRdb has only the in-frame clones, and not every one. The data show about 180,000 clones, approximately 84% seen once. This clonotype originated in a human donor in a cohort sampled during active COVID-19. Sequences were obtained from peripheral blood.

This chain's CDR3 is CAWSVQATEAFF. The CDR3 DNA follows: TGTGCCTGGAGTGTACAGGCCACTGAAGCTTTCTTT. V gene TRBV30 combines with J gene TRBJ1-1; D may be TRBD1 (5 bases). The length of the CDR3 is 12 residues. Germline lookup yields CDR1 GTSNPN and CDR2 SVGIG (reference sequence). The germline V and J ends were trimmed by 0 bases and 4 bases, with 6 bases remaining between them.